Shown below are 26 T cell receptor beta chains from a single sample sequenced in a study of shared clonotypes between healthy human individuals. Only in-frame clones appear in the TCRdb table, and some are missing; sequencing was by immunoSEQ multiplex PCR. Here the sample spans 850,000 to 1,100,000 clones, about 72% being singletons. The sample comprised memory CD4+ T cells from PBMCs. Regarding subset: CD45RA-negative fraction. These receptor sequences come from a man between 18 and 35 years old in good health. Some clones in this sample may be carry-over from other donors' samples.

This sequence joins TRBV18 and TRBJ1-4, with 7 nucleotides matching TRBD1. The V segment lost 6 bases and the J segment 7 bases; nucleotides outside the gene matches: 17. The CDR3 loop spans 17 amino acids. In germline, CDR1 is KGHSH, CDR2 LQKENI. The CDR3 loop is CASSLRGAGTAGEKLFF. The CDR3, as DNA: TGTGCCAGCTCCCTACGTGGAGCCGGGACAGCCGGTGAAAAACTGTTTTTT.

The chain links TRBV18 to TRBJ2-7; 11 bases align to TRBD2. Germline assignment: CDR1 KGHSH and CDR2 LQKENI. V trimming: 8 bases; J trimming: 0 bases; junction bases outside the gene matches: 3. The CDR3 is made up of 14 amino acids. Written as DNA, the CDR3 is TGTGCCAGCCGCACTAGCGGGAGCTCCTACGAGCAGTACTTC. This codes for CASRTSGSSYEQYF.

The chain recombines TRBV11-3 with TRBJ2-1; D unresolved. The CDR3 is made up of 13 amino acids. Trimming took 4 bases from V and 0 from J, leaving 4 bases between them. CDR1 and CDR2 from the germline V gene are SGHNT and YENEEA. The CDR3 reads CASSSGSYNEQFF. The CDR3 region has the DNA TGTGCCAGCAGCTCCGGCTCCTACAATGAGCAGTTCTTC.

The J gene is TRBJ1-2, the V gene TRBV4-3; D call uncertain. Germline loops: CDR1 LGHNA, CDR2 YSLEER. CDR3 length: 12 residues. V was trimmed by 4 bases and J by 4 bases, leaving 7 bases between them. The CDR3 bases are TGCGCCAGCAGCCTAACGGGCTATGGCTACACCTTC. Its protein product is CASSLTGYGYTF.

The CDR3 DNA reads as TGTGCCAGCAGCTTAGGCAGGTATACCGGGGAGCTGTTTTTT. Amino acid sequence: CASSLGRYTGELFF. The J gene is TRBJ2-2, the V gene TRBV5-6; no firm D call. This CDR3 contains 14 residues. Trimming took 2 bases from V and 5 from J, leaving 10 bases between them. Germline V gene data show CDR1 as SGHDT and CDR2 as YYEEEE.

The CDR3 here is CASSWTSGQETQYF. DNA for the CDR3: TGTGCCAGCAGCTGGACTAGCGGCCAAGAGACCCAGTACTTC. The J gene is TRBJ2-5, the V gene TRBV5-4; 10 bases fit TRBD2. The CDR3 sequence is 14 residues long. V lost 3 bases, J lost 1 base, and 0 bases stayed unmatched. Germline CDR1 and CDR2: SGHNT and YYREEE (reference sequence).

CDR3 in DNA: TGCGCCAGCAGCTTGGCGGTTGCCGGACTTCCTGAAGCTTTCTTT. This gives the protein CASSLAVAGLPEAFF. The chain uses TRBV5-1 and TRBJ1-1; D is undetermined. Deletions cut 0 bases from V and 6 bases from J, with 15 bases between. Germline V gene data show CDR1 as SGHRS and CDR2 as YFSETQ. The CDR3 sequence is 15 residues long.

About this clone: The same CDR3 can be traced to other DNA sequences in this sample. The V gene is TRBV19, the J gene TRBJ2-5; a weak D match, TRBD2 (6 bases). The CDR3 extends over 13 amino acids. Trimming stripped 4 bases from V and 5 bases from J, with 11 bases between. Germline V gene data show CDR1 as LNHDA and CDR2 as SQIVND (reference sequence). The CDR3 DNA reads as TGTGCCAGTAGTACGGGACTCGGGGAGACCCAGTACTTC. It encodes CASSTGLGETQYF.

About this clone: This specimen includes other DNA sequences encoding the same CDR3. This rearrangement joins TRBV18 to TRBJ1-5, with TRBD1 as a possible D gene (5 bases). The V and J ends lost 3 bases and 7 bases respectively, with 10 bases between them. This CDR3 has 13 amino acids. CDR1 is KGHSH, CDR2 LQKENI, per germline. CDR3 bases: TGTGCCAGCTCACCTGGGGGGGACCAGCCCCAGCATTTT. Protein sequence: CASSPGGDQPQHF.

This chain joins TRBV4-2 and TRBJ1-4, with 9 bases identical to TRBD1. Germline V gives CDR1 LGHNA, CDR2 YNFKEQ. Losses at the gene ends were 4 bases for V and 7 bases for J; bases not matched to a gene: 7. The CDR3 length is 15 residues. The CDR3 nucleotides read TGTGCCAGCAGCCGGGGGCCGGGACAGGGTGAAAAACTGTTTTTT. It yields the protein CASSRGPGQGEKLFF.

V usage is TRBV29-1 and J usage is TRBJ1-2; 7 bases are shared with TRBD1. Germline lookup yields CDR1 SQVTM and CDR2 ANQGSEA. CDR3 size: 12 residues. The J segment lost 8 bases and the V segment lost 6 bases, leaving 9 bases of the junction unmatched. This CDR3 reads CSVGVTGEGYTF. Here the CDR3 DNA reads TGCAGCGTGGGGGTAACAGGGGAAGGCTACACCTTC.

This clone was picked up a small number of times. The rearrangement joins TRBV7-2 to TRBJ1-2; D call uncertain. The CDR3 totals 11 residues. The germline gives CDR1 SGHTA, CDR2 FQGNSA. Trimming took 5 bases from V and 6 from J, leaving 7 bases between them. The CDR3 region is CASSGWDGYTF. DNA for the CDR3: TGTGCCAGCAGCGGCTGGGATGGCTACACCTTC.

The J gene is TRBJ2-1, the V gene TRBV5-1; 8 nucleotides match TRBD1. The ends lost 0 bases at V and 2 bases at J; junction bases unmatched: 4. Germline CDR1 SGHRS, CDR2 YFSETQ. The CDR3 consists of 16 residues. CDR3 amino acids: CASSLVGQETYNEQFF. DNA of the CDR3: TGCGCCAGCAGCTTGGTGGGACAGGAGACCTACAATGAGCAGTTCTTC.

The chain combines TRBV7-3 with TRBJ2-3, with 9 bases lining up with TRBD1. This CDR3 spans 15 amino acids. V gave up 6 bases and J gave up 4 bases; unmatched junction bases: 8. From germline, CDR1 is SGHTA and CDR2 FQGTGA. DNA for the CDR3: TGTGCCAGCAGTCACGGGACAGGGTGGGCAGATACGCAGTATTTT. Amino acids: CASSHGTGWADTQYF.

The rearrangement uses TRBV5-6 and TRBJ1-6; maybe TRBD1 (5 bases). The CDR3 length is 14 residues. Germline V CDR1 and CDR2: SGHDT, YYEEEE. Trimming shortened V by 4 bases and J by 9 bases, and 14 bases separated the two germline ends. CDR3 sequence reads: CASSIDRRGSPLHF. The CDR3, as DNA: TGTGCCAGCAGCATAGACCGGAGGGGTTCACCCCTCCACTTT. Looking up the rest from reference TRBV5-6 and TRBJ1-6 gives the full variable domain: DAGVTQSPTHLIKTRGQQVTLRCSPKSGHDTVSWYQQALGQGPQFIFQYYEEEERQRGNFPDRFSGHQFPNYSSELNVNALLLGDSALYLCASSIDRRGSPLHFGNGTRLTVT.

The rearrangement links TRBV11-2 to TRBJ1-2; D gene unclear. CDR3 length: 15 residues. The V end was cut by 5 bases, the J end by 5 bases, with 18 bases between. Germline values: CDR1 SGHAT, CDR2 FQNNGV. The CDR3 nucleotides are TGTGCCAGCAGCGTGACCTCAGGCAGCCATTATGGCTACACCTTC. Its translation is CASSVTSGSHYGYTF.

V gene TRBV5-1 combines with J gene TRBJ1-2; TRBD1 matches 7 bases. The ends lost 4 bases at V and 0 bases at J; junction bases unmatched: 3. The V gene's germline CDR1 is SGHRS and CDR2 YFSETQ. The CDR3 totals 14 residues. CDR3 sequence reads: CASSVGQSNYGYTF. CDR3 nucleotides: TGCGCCAGCAGCGTGGGACAGTCTAACTATGGCTACACCTTC.

The chain combines TRBV12-5 with TRBJ2-5; D call uncertain. Trimming stripped 0 bases from V and 5 bases from J, with 7 bases between. This CDR3 has 13 residues. Germline lookup yields CDR1 LGHNT and CDR2 FRNRAP. The CDR3 nucleotides are TGTGCTAGTGGTTTGGTAGGTAGGGAGACCCAGTACTTC. Amino acids: CASGLVGRETQYF.

The V gene is TRBV5-1, the J gene TRBJ2-7, with D perhaps matching TRBD1 (5 bases). The length of the CDR3 is 15 residues. In germline, CDR1 is SGHRS, CDR2 YFSETQ. Trimming removed 0 bases from V and 0 bases from J, with 10 bases in between. DNA for the CDR3: TGCGCCAGCAGCTTGGGAGTAGGGGCCTCCTACGAGCAGTACTTC. Amino acids: CASSLGVGASYEQYF.

This clone occurred a few times. This chain connects TRBV7-6 to TRBJ2-7; maybe TRBD1 (6 bases). This CDR3 is built from 15 residues. Trimming took off 5 bases at V and 6 bases at J, with 20 bases between the two ends. Germline CDR1 is SGHVS and CDR2 is FNYEAQ. For the CDR3, the DNA is TGTGCCAGCAGCACGAACGCCGGGACACGCCCCGAGCAGTACTTC. Protein product: CASSTNAGTRPEQYF.

This clone showed up just once. The rearrangement links TRBV28 to TRBJ2-7, with 10 positions matching TRBD2. The CDR3 totals 12 residues. Losses at the gene ends were 9 bases for V and 3 bases for J; bases not matched to a gene: 2. Germline lookup yields CDR1 MDHEN and CDR2 SYDVKM. This chain's CDR3 is CASRTSGYEQYF. The CDR3 DNA reads TGTGCCAGTAGGACTAGCGGCTACGAGCAGTACTTC.

The table lists this clone with a few counts. The chain links TRBV6-1 to TRBJ2-7; 11 bases are shared with TRBD2. The germline V gene encodes CDR1 MNHNS and CDR2 SASEGT. The CDR3 runs 16 residues. V lost 4 bases and J lost 0; bases outside the gene matches: 5. CDR3 residues: CASSARLAGSSYEQYF. The CDR3, as DNA: TGTGCCAGCAGTGCACGACTAGCGGGATCCTCCTACGAGCAGTACTTC.

Of note for this clone: A much more abundant neighbour one base away suggests this may be a read error. The identical CDR3 is also encoded by other nucleotide sequences in the sample. The V and J genes are TRBV9 and TRBJ2-3; D ambiguous. This CDR3 has 12 amino acids. Germline V gives CDR1 SGDLS, CDR2 YYNGEE. The V end lost 5 bases, the J end lost 5 bases, and 9 bases lay between the germline ends. CDR3 bases: TGTGCCAGCAGTGTAAGTGGAGATACGCAGTATTTT. Translating it yields CASSVSGDTQYF.

This chain connects TRBV11-2 to TRBJ1-1, with 12 bases aligning to TRBD1. Trimming at V came to 5 bases and at J to 9 bases, leaving 7 bases not matched to a gene. CDR3 length: 14 residues. Per germline, CDR1 SGHAT and CDR2 FQNNGV. DNA of the CDR3: TGTGCCAGCAGCCCCCTTCGGGACAGGGGGCAAGCTTTCTTT. This codes for CASSPLRDRGQAFF.

The chain employs TRBV7-3 and TRBJ2-1; D gene ambiguous. Deletions cut 4 bases from V and 1 base from J, with 11 bases between. This CDR3 comprises 15 residues. The V gene's germline CDR1 is SGHTA and CDR2 FQGTGA. CDR3 in amino acids: CASSSGPTSYNEQFF. CDR3 DNA: TGTGCCAGCAGCTCAGGTCCGACTTCCTACAATGAGCAGTTCTTC.

This clone was detected a few times. CDR3 region: CASGTGGKETQYF. CDR3 nucleotide sequence: TGTGCCAGCGGGACAGGGGGTAAAGAGACCCAGTACTTC. The chain combines TRBV10-3 with TRBJ2-5; TRBD1 matches 11 bases. The germline V gene encodes CDR1 ENHRY and CDR2 SYGVKD. The CDR3 consists of 13 residues. With V trimmed by 10 bases and J by 3 bases, 4 bases remained unmatched.